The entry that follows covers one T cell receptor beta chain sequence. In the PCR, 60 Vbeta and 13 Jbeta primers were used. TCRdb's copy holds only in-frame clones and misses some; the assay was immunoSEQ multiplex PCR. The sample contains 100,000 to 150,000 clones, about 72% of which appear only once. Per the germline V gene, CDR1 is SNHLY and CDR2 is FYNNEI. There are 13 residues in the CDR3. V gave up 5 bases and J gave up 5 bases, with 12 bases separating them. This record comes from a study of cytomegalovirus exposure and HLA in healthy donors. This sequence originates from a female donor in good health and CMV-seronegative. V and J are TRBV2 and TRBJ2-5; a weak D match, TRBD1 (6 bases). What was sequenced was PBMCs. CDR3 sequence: CASSWGPSETQYF. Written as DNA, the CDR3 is TGTGCCAGCAGTTGGGGGCCTTCCGAGACCCAGTACTTC.